This T cell receptor (beta chain) originates from a study of CXCR3-negative and CXCR3-positive naive CD8 T cells. Study conclusions and caveats: Much lower diversity was found in memory CD8+ cells, while both naive subsets had comparably high diversity.

It was by 5' RACE with UMI labels that the TRB cDNA libraries were prepared. With the 5' RACE reads reprocessed, TCRdb shows one record per CDR3 protein and no DNA. The sample includes some 130,000 distinct CDR3 sequences. Notes on this clonotype: Its antigen remains unidentified.

Using triplicate sorts, 300,000 cells were collected each time from every CD8+ T cell subset. Naive CD8+ T cells were CD45RO-CCR7+CD27+CD95-. The CDR3 runs to 15 residues. Germline V gene data show CDR1 as SGHRS and CDR2 as YFSETQ. This clonotype was sampled from a human donor in good health. Some clones in this sample may be carry-over from other donors' samples. Source material: naive CXCR3- CD8+ T cells from blood. Subset in this sample: CD45RO-CCR7+CD27+CD95- naive CD8+ T cells lacking CXCR3 (TNR3-). The V gene is TRBV5-1, the J gene TRBJ2-1; the TCRdb D gene call, TRBD1, has no DNA to confirm it. The chain's CDR3 is CASSLVGTGFGEQFF.